The clone carrying this T cell receptor (beta chain) is a singleton in its sample. Its target is unknown. One end of the junction varies from germline; a read error may be responsible. CD8 cells classed as naive were CD45RO-negative and positively selected for CCR7, excluding terminally differentiated effector memory CD45RA+ cells. Healthy and HIV-negative, the adult donors had no recent acute infections or vaccinations. CDR1 and CDR2 from the germline V gene are SSHAT and FNYEAQ (reference sequence). The CDR3 has 15 residues. Deep-level assay runs were performed. Per the original methods: Because ImmunoSEQ provided only junction sequences with no quality scores, the filtering differed. Sequencing was performed with immunoSEQ multiplex PCR; in TCRdb, only in-frame clones are kept and a portion is missing. V and J calls plus clone size are reproduced from that table; the DNA served to infer D and trimming. The table lists about 580,000 clones, roughly 98% of them singletons.

This specimen belongs to a study of shared clonotypes between healthy human individuals. Findings of the study overall: The study found lower generation probabilities in non-shared clonotypes than in those shared by all four donors.

V usage is TRBV7-7 and J usage is TRBJ2-7, with TRBD2 matching over 11 bases. This clonotype was obtained from a man aged 25-40 years in good health. The specimen sequenced was naive CD8+ T cells sorted from blood. Here the CDR3 DNA reads TGTGCTAGCAGCCTCGGGACTAGCGGATACTACGAGCAGTACTTC. It is translated as CASSLGTSGYYEQYF.